This TCR beta chain was captured by sequencing in a study of beta chain features in type 1 diabetes (dated by TCRdb to the late 2010s). For context, the study as a whole: Mean age, gender distribution, total cell number and subset yield were not different between patients and healthy donors. Across all samples, some 99 million sorted cells were examined, and cell number per subset correlated strongly with RNA yield. Regulatory and stem cell-like memory subsets were obtained from only 8 patients and about 8 healthy donors, while naive and central memory subsets were obtained from all 30 or so donors. In the study, recently diagnosed type 1 diabetes patients and matched healthy donors were compared on the TCRB repertoires of their sorted circulating CD4+ T cell subsets. Points the paper makes about the study in general: Type 1 diabetes patients showed a moderate but significant shortening of TCRB CDR3 length in all four CD4+ subsets. HLA sub-analyses involved small numbers of individuals, so any influence of HLA type on TCRB rearrangement remained unresolved. Patients with type 1 diabetes made fewer insertions and deleted more nucleotides at VDJ recombination sites, implying thymic rearrangement abnormalities. Because cDNA was sequenced instead of genomic DNA, activated cells with high expression could be over-represented, although the groups did not differ in activation or CD3 levels. Shorter templates might be favored by PCR, yet because patient and control samples were amplified and corrected together, any such skew would affect both groups equally. Naive, central memory and regulatory TCRB repertoires appeared to be more alike among patients than among healthy donors.

This clone has a handful of counts. What this receptor recognizes is not known. No base quality values were provided; no much bigger clone lies one nucleotide off. Each donor gave one peripheral blood draw, averaging approximately 110 mL, which was collected into heparinised tubes. A BD FACSAria II was used to sort naive, central memory, regulatory and stem cell-like memory CD4+ T cells with a panel that included CD45RO, CCR7, CD25, CD127, CD95 and CD27. A purity above 98% was achieved for all sorted populations. Right away, PBMCs were isolated by Lymphoprep density gradient centrifugation and were stained directly, with no culture step. Samples were stained and sorted in pairs, with one healthy donor and one patient per experiment, so that batch effects were minimized. Taken from the germline V gene, the CDR1 and CDR2 loops are SGHTA and FQGNSA. The CDR3 has 15 amino acids, counting the end cysteine and phenylalanine. This entry keeps only the CDR3 DNA: 45 bases, framed from base 1. V gives up 1 base and J gives up 2 bases, and the segment between their germline ends measures 9 bases.

The High Capacity cDNA Reverse Transcription Kit was used to reverse transcribe all of the isolated RNA, meaning that expressed TCRB transcripts were what got sequenced. Naive, central memory and regulatory T cell samples underwent deep immunoSEQ sequencing, averaging about 3.57 million total reads per sample. Sorted cells were lysed in RLT buffer and RNA was extracted with DNase-treated RNeasy Micro or Mini kits, depending on cell number. Each cell subset was processed on its own to prevent cross-contamination, while patient and healthy donor samples were processed together. The immunoSEQ multiplex PCR was used to amplify TCRB sequences from cDNA, generating 87-bp fragments that spanned the CDR3 region. Sequencing of the amplicons was performed on the Illumina HiSeq platform. In the original analysis: Synthetic template baselines were used to correct PCR bias computationally, reads within Hamming distance 2 were collapsed, and singletons that could not be merged were discarded. By aligning reads against IMGT, V, D and J genes, CDR3 length, and insertions or deletions at six rearrangement sites were assigned. Within each subset, clonotype counts were normalized to sorted cell number, after which true diversity and Gini coefficients were computed with the tcR R package. The overlap coefficient, calculated on TCRB nucleotide sequences, was used to measure repertoire sharing. TCRdb limited this immuneACCESS table to in-frame rearrangements with V and J called. A share of clones is missing; checked studies link under half to unresolved V genes, and the rest is unexplained. From that table come the V and J calls and clone size; the DNA was used to work out D and trimming. This sample holds 300,000 to 350,000 clones; approximately 15% were observed only once. The ten largest clones capture about 6.6% of the sample.

This TCR derives from a man between 25 and 39 years old in good health. The V gene is TRBV7-2 and the J gene is TRBJ2-1, with no confidently assigned D gene. Sequenced material: central memory CD4+ T cells from blood. The nucleotides read TGTGCCAGCAGCTTAGAACTCCCTACCTACAATGAGCAGTTCTTC. Translated, this gives CASSLELPTYNEQFF.